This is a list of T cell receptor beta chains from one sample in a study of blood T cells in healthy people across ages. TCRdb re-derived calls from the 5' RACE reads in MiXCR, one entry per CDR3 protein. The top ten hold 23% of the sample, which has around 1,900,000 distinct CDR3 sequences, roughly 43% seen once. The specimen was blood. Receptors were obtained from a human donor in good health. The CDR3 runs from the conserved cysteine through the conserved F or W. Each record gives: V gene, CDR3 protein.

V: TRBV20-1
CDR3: CSARASGLLFSYEQYF

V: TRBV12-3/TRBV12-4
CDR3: CASRFVGDEQFF

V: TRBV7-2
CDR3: CASSSREGQPQHF

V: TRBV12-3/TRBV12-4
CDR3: CATTWTGPTNYGYTF

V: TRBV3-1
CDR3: CASSLTWTSGGDIQYF

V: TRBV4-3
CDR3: CASSQDVAGGYYGYTF

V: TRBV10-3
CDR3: CAIGGTGYQPQHF

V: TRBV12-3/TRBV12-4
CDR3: CASIDDADNEQYF

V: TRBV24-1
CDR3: CATSDLSGGNYNEQFF

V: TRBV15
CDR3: CATSRGGGSYNEQFF

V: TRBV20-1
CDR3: CSASWDEQFF

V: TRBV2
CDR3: CASSGAVGTGQETQYF

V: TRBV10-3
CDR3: CAISLQGWNSPLHF

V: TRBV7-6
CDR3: CASSPWGQGPPQHF

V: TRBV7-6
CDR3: CASSEQGGYAYEQYF

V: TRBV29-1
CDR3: CSVGEWVGTEAFF

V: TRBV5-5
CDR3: CASSFFQGEGNEQFF

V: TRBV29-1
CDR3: CSVEQTGVNTEAFF

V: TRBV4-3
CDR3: CASSQDLPLGEDTGELFF

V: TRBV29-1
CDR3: CSAGTGDQPQHF

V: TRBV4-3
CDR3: CASSPTGTGDDEQFF

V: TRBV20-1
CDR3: CSARGTGGNTDTQYF

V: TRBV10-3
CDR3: CAISPRHLNTEAFF

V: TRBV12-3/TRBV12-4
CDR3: CASSPRGRGNAGEEFF

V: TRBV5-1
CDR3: CASSFTGPGSYEQYF

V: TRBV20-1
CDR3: CSAPSGRTDTQYF

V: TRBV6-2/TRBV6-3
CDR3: CASSSDREGPYEQYF

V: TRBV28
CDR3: CASSFLYPSYNSPLHF

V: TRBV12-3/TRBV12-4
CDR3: CASGAPRGYTF

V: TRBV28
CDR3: CASSLQGRAGQPQHF

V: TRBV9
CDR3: CASSARIGGQRETQYF

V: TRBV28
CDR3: CASSFAAGGRYEQYF

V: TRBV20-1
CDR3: CSADPGSSNEKRFF

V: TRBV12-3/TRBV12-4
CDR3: CASSSRTVPQHF

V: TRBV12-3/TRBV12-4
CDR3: CASSFDEGVGETQYF

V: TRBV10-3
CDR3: CAITGDRVNYGYTF

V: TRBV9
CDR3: CASSARQVHTDTQYF

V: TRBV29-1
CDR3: CSVGRGGINEQFF

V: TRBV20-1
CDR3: CSVASGGSNEQFF

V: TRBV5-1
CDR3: CASSLAQGGISSYEQYF

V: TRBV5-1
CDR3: CASSSAVNYGYTF

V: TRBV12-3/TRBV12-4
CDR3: CASSFYDQGKGEQYF